A single sample gave rise to the 29 T cell receptor beta chains below, sequenced in a study of T cell repertoires in cytomegalovirus infection (dated by TCRdb to between 2018 and 2020). No antigen has been identified for these receptors. The listed sequencing device is Illumina HiSeq 1500. TCRdb reprocessed the public reads (quality trimming at Q25 with fastp, clone calling with MiXCR) and kept in-frame beta chains. One record per CDR3 amino acid sequence lists the most common genes and DNA. This sample comprises around 570,000 distinct CDR3 sequences, 40% of them detected only once. Over 45% of the sample is taken by the ten largest. Interpreted using the paper, the treatment or condition label stands for: in vitro stimulation with specific CMV peptide epitopes to enrich CMV-specific T cells. This specimen consisted of cultured PBMCs, obtained from culture after CMV antigen stimulation. These TCRs come from a human donor in good health (CMV status not recorded). Some clones in this sample may be carry-over from other donors' samples.

The chain uses TRBV19 and TRBJ1-1, with D perhaps TRBD1 (5 bases). This CDR3 spans 14 amino acids. The V end was cut by 11 bases, the J end by 1 base, with 17 bases between. CDR1 is LNHDA, CDR2 SQIVND, per germline (reference sequence). DNA for the CDR3: TGTGCCGTCACTCCGGGACGGAAGAACACTGAAGCTTTCTTT. Its translation is CAVTPGRKNTEAFF. The full variable domain, with the rest looked up from reference TRBV19 and TRBJ1-1, is DGGITQSPKYLFRKEGQNVTLSCEQNLNHDAMYWYRQDPGQGLRLIYYSQIVNDFQKGDIAEGYSVSREKKESFPLTVTSAQKNPTAFYLCAVTPGRKNTEAFFGQGTRLTVV.

The chain combines TRBV4-1 with TRBJ1-1; D possibly corresponds to TRBD1 (5 bases). Germline assignment: CDR1 MGHRA and CDR2 YSYEKL. The CDR3 runs to 15 residues. The V end was cut by 4 bases, the J end by 0 bases, with 12 bases between. CDR3 coding DNA: TGCGCCAGCAGCCTAGGAACGACAGTGAACACTGAAGCTTTCTTT. Protein: CASSLGTTVNTEAFF.

This clonotype was observed a few times. The gene calls are TRBV20-1 and TRBJ2-2; 7 bases align to TRBD2. Germline CDR1 and CDR2: DFQATT and SNEGSKA (reference sequence). The CDR3 sequence is 15 residues long. With V trimmed by 6 bases and J by 1 base, 8 bases remained unmatched. The CDR3 sequence is CSALGPGGNTGELFF. In DNA, the CDR3 is TGCAGTGCGTTGGGTCCGGGAGGGAACACCGGGGAGCTGTTTTTT.

Ten or more counts support this clonotype. The gene calls are TRBV7-6 and TRBJ1-6; D remains ambiguous. The CDR3 spans 16 residues. The germline V and J ends were trimmed by 0 bases and 9 bases, with 15 bases remaining between them. Germline CDR1 is SGHVS and CDR2 is FNYEAQ. The CDR3 here is CASSLAGRNPTSPLHF. DNA of the CDR3: TGTGCCAGCAGCTTAGCCGGGCGAAACCCGACTTCACCCCTCCACTTT.

V gene TRBV2 combines with J gene TRBJ2-7; possible D gene TRBD1, 5 bases. The CDR3 is made up of 15 amino acids. Germline assignment: CDR1 SNHLY and CDR2 FYNNEI. The V and J ends lost 0 bases and 4 bases respectively, with 13 bases between them. As DNA, the CDR3 is TGTGCCAGCAGTGAAGCTATGGCCAGGGTATACGAGCAGTACTTC. Amino acids: CASSEAMARVYEQYF. Full variable domain (missing parts from reference TRBV2 and TRBJ2-7): EPEVTQTPSHQVTQMGQEVILRCVPISNHLYFYWYRQILGQKVEFLVSFYNNEISEKSEIFDDQFSVERPDGSNFTLKIRSTKLEDSAMYFCASSEAMARVYEQYFGPGTRLTVT.

A few counts support this clonotype. The chain carries TRBV12-3 or TRBV12-4 and TRBJ2-3; D is perhaps TRBD1 (6 bases). V was cut by 4 bases and J by 6 bases, with 11 bases left in between. The CDR3 consists of 13 residues. This chain's CDR3 is CASSSRGQDTQYF. In DNA, the CDR3 is TGTGCCAGCAGTTCCAGGGGCCAGGATACGCAGTATTTT.

A note on this clonotype: An end of the junction does not agree with germline; a read error may underlie this. The chain recombines TRBV4-3 with TRBJ2-6; no clear D gene. Per the germline V gene, CDR1 is LGHNA and CDR2 is YSLEER. The CDR3 runs to 17 residues. Written as DNA, the CDR3 is TGCGCCACCAGCTGGGCGGCGAAAAGCTCTGGGGCCAACGTCCTGACTTTC. It translates to CATSWAAKSSGANVLTF.

This clonotype has just a few counts. V is TRBV7-2 and J is TRBJ2-3; tentatively, D is TRBD1 or TRBD2 (5 bases each). CDR1 is SGHTA and CDR2 is FQGNSA in the germline V gene. CDR3 length equals 13 residues. V was shortened by 5 bases and J by 4 bases, with 10 bases between the two germline ends. In DNA form, the CDR3 reads TGTGCCAGCAGCGGGGACCTCTCAGATACGCAGTATTTT. This codes for CASSGDLSDTQYF.

The sample holds many counts of this clonotype. The rearrangement links TRBV7-2 to TRBJ2-3, with D unresolved. The germline V gene has CDR1 SGHTA and CDR2 FQGNSA. The CDR3 covers 14 residues. V lost 1 base and J 0 bases, leaving 5 bases between the germline ends. The CDR3 here is CASSLGSSTDTQYF. The CDR3 DNA is TGTGCCAGCAGCTTAGGGAGTAGCACAGATACGCAGTATTTT.

This clonotype has just a few counts. The chain joins TRBV28 to TRBJ1-6, with D unclear. Germline values: CDR1 MDHEN, CDR2 SYDVKM. The V end was cut by 3 bases, the J end by 11 bases, with 8 bases between. This CDR3 region has 12 residues. DNA of the CDR3: TGTGCCAGCAGTTTGGGAAGAGCACCCCTCCACTTT. It specifies CASSLGRAPLHF.

The gene calls are TRBV28 and TRBJ2-2, with D possibly matching TRBD2 (6 bases). The V and J ends lost 7 bases and 0 bases respectively, with 18 bases between them. The CDR3 loop spans 17 amino acids. Germline CDR1 MDHEN, CDR2 SYDVKM. The chain's CDR3 is CASKGVGGVANTGELFF. The CDR3, as DNA: TGTGCCAGCAAAGGGGTTGGCGGGGTCGCGAACACCGGGGAGCTGTTTTTT.

This clonotype was seen at least ten times. The chain links TRBV7-2 to TRBJ2-3; D could derive from TRBD1 or TRBD2 (6 bases each). Germline assignment: CDR1 SGHTA and CDR2 FQGNSA. With 5 bases removed from V and 0 bases from J, the gap between germline ends came to 21 bases. CDR3 size: 18 residues. CDR3 amino acids: CASSPRLAGGLSTDTQYF. CDR3 in DNA: TGTGCCAGCAGCCCTAGGTTAGCCGGGGGCCTTAGCACAGATACGCAGTATTTT.

The gene calls are TRBV7-8 and TRBJ2-3, with 11 nucleotides matching TRBD2. V shed 4 bases, J shed 4 bases, and the junction held 7 bases outside the gene matches. CDR1 SGHVS and CDR2 FQNEAQ come from the germline V gene. The CDR3 length is 16 residues. CDR3 in DNA: TGTGCCAGCAGCTCATATCTAGCGGGAGGCGCAGATACGCAGTATTTT. Translating gives CASSSYLAGGADTQYF.

The rearrangement joins TRBV5-6 to TRBJ2-1; 12 bases are shared with TRBD1. With 4 bases clipped from V and 15 bases from J, the junction kept 14 bases outside the gene matches. This CDR3 is built from 15 residues. Germline assignment: CDR1 SGHDT and CDR2 YYEEEE. This CDR3 is CASSTGTGGAGRRFF. CDR3 nucleotides: TGTGCCAGCAGCACCGGGACAGGGGGCGCGGGCCGCCGGTTCTTC.

V gene TRBV27 combines with J gene TRBJ1-3; D is perhaps TRBD1 (6 bases). V was cut by 7 bases and J by 2 bases, with 12 bases left in between. The CDR3 loop spans 14 amino acids. From germline, CDR1 is MNHEY and CDR2 SMNVEV (reference sequence). CDR3 residues: CASTRWGPGNTIYF. DNA for the CDR3: TGTGCCAGCACGCGATGGGGGCCTGGAAACACCATATATTTT.

This clonotype is a singleton in its sample. This rearrangement joins TRBV6-1 to TRBJ2-3; 12 bases line up with TRBD2. Germline CDR1 is MNHNS and CDR2 is SASEGT. The trim removed 0 bases at V and 4 bases at J, leaving 17 bases unmatched. There are 21 residues in the CDR3. The CDR3 sequence is CASSEAWGLAGGPKGPDTQYF. In DNA, the CDR3 is TGTGCCAGCAGTGAAGCGTGGGGACTAGCGGGCGGACCAAAAGGGCCAGATACGCAGTATTTT.

This clonotype showed up just a few times. The gene calls are TRBV2 and TRBJ1-2; perhaps TRBD1 as D (5 bases). The V and J ends lost 6 bases and 7 bases respectively, with 15 bases between them. CDR1 is SNHLY, CDR2 FYNNEI, per germline. The CDR3 is 13 residues long. The CDR3 protein is CASSQDKARGYTF. CDR3 coding DNA: TGTGCCAGCAGCCAGGACAAGGCGCGTGGCTACACCTTC.

The CDR3 coding sequence is TGTGCCAGCAGCACCCCTGGAAACACCATATATTTT. Encoded protein: CASSTPGNTIYF. The chain employs TRBV7-2 and TRBJ1-3; D is unclear. The CDR3 is made up of 12 amino acids. Germline V lookup: CDR1 SGHTA, CDR2 FQGNSA. V lost 5 bases and J 2 bases, leaving 4 bases between the germline ends.

This chain joins TRBV12-3 or TRBV12-4 and TRBJ1-1, with 7 bases fitting TRBD1. V gave up 4 bases and J gave up 3 bases; unmatched junction bases: 5. There are 14 residues in the CDR3. CDR3 amino acids: CASSSQGVDTEAFF. CDR3 nucleotide sequence: TGTGCCAGCAGTTCGCAGGGGGTTGACACTGAAGCTTTCTTT.

This clonotype was recorded once. The chain is built from TRBV11-2 and TRBJ2-7; 9 positions agree with TRBD1. Germline V gene sequence: CDR1 SGHAT, CDR2 FQNNGV. Losses at the gene ends were 5 bases for V and 5 bases for J; bases not matched to a gene: 7. The CDR3 runs 14 residues. The CDR3: CASSAGTGFHEQYF. CDR3 in DNA: TGTGCCAGCAGCGCCGGGACAGGGTTTCACGAGCAGTACTTC.

The CDR3 sequence: CASSYRRAGSGNEQFF. The CDR3 DNA sequence: TGTGCCAGCAGTTACCGAAGAGCCGGGAGTGGTAATGAGCAGTTCTTC. The V call is TRBV6-2 or TRBV6-3, the J call TRBJ2-1, with D possibly being TRBD2 (6 bases). The V gene's germline CDR1 is MNHEY and CDR2 SVGEGT. With 2 bases removed from V and 7 bases from J, the gap between germline ends came to 18 bases. The CDR3 runs to 16 residues.

The chain joins TRBV7-2 to TRBJ2-7; TRBD2 matches 8 bases. The junction had 4 bases not matched to a gene; V was cut back by 1 base and J by 2 bases. CDR1 and CDR2 (germline): SGHTA, FQGNSA. The CDR3 covers 15 residues. The CDR3 sequence is CASSLVVGGAYEQYF. CDR3 DNA: TGTGCCAGCAGCTTAGTCGTCGGGGGGGCCTACGAGCAGTACTTC.

V is TRBV5-1 and J is TRBJ2-7; D gene ambiguous. V was pared by 0 bases and J by 2 bases, with 9 bases between. There are 14 residues in the CDR3. Per germline, CDR1 SGHRS and CDR2 YFSETQ. The DNA for the CDR3 is TGCGCCAGCAGCTTGGTGCCAGATGCCTACGAGCAGTACTTC. Its translation is CASSLVPDAYEQYF. Full variable domain (missing parts from reference TRBV5-1 and TRBJ2-7): KAGVTQTPRYLIKTRGQQVTLSCSPISGHRSVSWYQQTPGQGLQFLFEYFSETQRNKGNFPGRFSGRQFSNSRSEMNVSTLELGDSALYLCASSLVPDAYEQYFGPGTRLTVT.

V is TRBV4-1 and J is TRBJ2-3; D ambiguous. CDR1 and CDR2 (germline): MGHRA, YSYEKL. V was clipped by 1 base and J by 1 base, with 12 bases between them. The CDR3 is 16 amino acids. The CDR3 is CASSQGASIRTDTQYF. The CDR3 region has the DNA TGCGCCAGCAGCCAAGGAGCGTCGATTCGCACAGATACGCAGTATTTT.

V gene TRBV6-2 or TRBV6-3 combines with J gene TRBJ1-5; a possible D gene is TRBD1 (6 bases). The germline V gene has CDR1 MNHEY and CDR2 SVGEGT. This CDR3 contains 15 residues. Trimming took off 7 bases at V and 4 bases at J, with 17 bases between the two ends. CDR3 protein: CASTSPGARNQPQHF. The CDR3 DNA reads TGTGCCAGCACCTCCCCGGGGGCGAGGAATCAGCCCCAGCATTTT.

This clonotype was detected a few times. J is TRBJ1-5 and V is TRBV10-3; 7 nucleotides line up with TRBD1. Germline CDR1 is ENHRY and CDR2 is SYGVKD. This CDR3 region has 13 residues. V was pared by 4 bases and J by 5 bases, with 2 bases of the junction left unmatched. The CDR3 region has the DNA TGTGCCATCAGTGGAGACAGGGATCAGCCCCAGCATTTT. Translated: CAISGDRDQPQHF.

The J gene is TRBJ1-1, the V gene TRBV9; D remains unclear. With 3 bases removed from V and 10 bases from J, the gap between germline ends came to 10 bases. The CDR3 consists of 11 residues. Germline-derived CDR1 and CDR2 are SGDLS and YYNGEE. The CDR3 DNA reads TGTGCCAGCAGCGCTAGTGATGGAGCTTTCTTT. Its protein product is CASSASDGAFF.

This clonotype has ten or more counts. The genes are TRBV7-2 and TRBJ1-4; D unclear. The V end was cut by 5 bases, the J end by 4 bases, with 11 bases between. The CDR3 runs to 14 residues. CDR1 is SGHTA and CDR2 is FQGNSA in the germline V gene. The CDR3 spells CASSPNSLNEKLFF. In DNA form, the CDR3 reads TGTGCCAGCAGCCCCAATAGCCTTAATGAAAAACTGTTTTTT.

J is TRBJ1-1 and V is TRBV11-2; tentatively, D is TRBD1 (6 bases). The CDR3 totals 22 residues. Germline assignment: CDR1 SGHAT and CDR2 FQNNGV. The V end lost 3 bases, the J end lost 0 bases, and 32 bases lay between the germline ends. The CDR3 nucleotides read TGTGCCAGCAGCTTTAGTAGGAGAGGGGGGACGTTTCGCCCTAGTATGAACACTGAAGCTTTCTTT. Protein sequence: CASSFSRRGGTFRPSMNTEAFF.